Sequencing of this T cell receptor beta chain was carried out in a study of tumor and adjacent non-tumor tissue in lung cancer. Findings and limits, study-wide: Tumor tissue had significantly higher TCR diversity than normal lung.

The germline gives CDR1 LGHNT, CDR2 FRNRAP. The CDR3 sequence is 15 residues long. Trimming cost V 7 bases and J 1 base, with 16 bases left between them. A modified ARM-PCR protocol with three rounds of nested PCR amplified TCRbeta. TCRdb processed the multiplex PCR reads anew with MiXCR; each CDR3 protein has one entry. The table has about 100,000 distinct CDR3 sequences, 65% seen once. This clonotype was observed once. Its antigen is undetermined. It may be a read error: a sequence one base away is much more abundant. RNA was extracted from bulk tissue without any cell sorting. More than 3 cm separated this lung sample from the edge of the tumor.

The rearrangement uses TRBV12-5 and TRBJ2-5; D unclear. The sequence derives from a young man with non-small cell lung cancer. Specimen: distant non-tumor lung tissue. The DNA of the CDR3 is TGTGCTAGTGCCACCCCCACGGACCCCCAAGAGACCCAGTACTTC. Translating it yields CASATPTDPQETQYF.